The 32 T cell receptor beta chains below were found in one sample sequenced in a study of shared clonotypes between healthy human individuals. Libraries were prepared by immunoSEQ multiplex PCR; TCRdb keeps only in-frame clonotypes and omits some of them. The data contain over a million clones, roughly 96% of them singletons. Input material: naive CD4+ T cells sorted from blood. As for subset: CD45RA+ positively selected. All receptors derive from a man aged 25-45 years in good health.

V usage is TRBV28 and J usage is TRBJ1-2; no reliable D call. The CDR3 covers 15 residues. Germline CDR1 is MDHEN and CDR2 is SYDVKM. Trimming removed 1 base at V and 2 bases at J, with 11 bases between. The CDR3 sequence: CASSLSPGQNYGYTF. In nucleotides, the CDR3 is TGTGCCAGCAGTTTATCGCCGGGCCAGAACTATGGCTACACCTTC.

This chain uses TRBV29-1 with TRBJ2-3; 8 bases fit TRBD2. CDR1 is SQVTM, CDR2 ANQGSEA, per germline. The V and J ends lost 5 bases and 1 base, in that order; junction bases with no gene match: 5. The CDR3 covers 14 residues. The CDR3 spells CSVRSGGGTDTQYF. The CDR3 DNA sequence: TGCAGCGTTAGAAGCGGGGGTGGCACAGATACGCAGTATTTT.

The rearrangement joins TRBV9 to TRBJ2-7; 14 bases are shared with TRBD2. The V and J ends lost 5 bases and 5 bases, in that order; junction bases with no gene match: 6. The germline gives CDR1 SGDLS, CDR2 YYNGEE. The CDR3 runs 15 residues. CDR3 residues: CASSAGLAGGHEQYF. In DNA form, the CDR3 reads TGTGCCAGCAGTGCCGGACTAGCGGGAGGTCACGAGCAGTACTTC.

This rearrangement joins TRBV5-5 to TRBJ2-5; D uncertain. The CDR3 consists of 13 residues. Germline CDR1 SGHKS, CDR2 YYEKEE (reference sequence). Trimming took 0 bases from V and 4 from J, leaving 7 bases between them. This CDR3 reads CASSLVTGETQYF. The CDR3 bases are TGTGCCAGCAGCTTGGTTACGGGAGAGACCCAGTACTTC.

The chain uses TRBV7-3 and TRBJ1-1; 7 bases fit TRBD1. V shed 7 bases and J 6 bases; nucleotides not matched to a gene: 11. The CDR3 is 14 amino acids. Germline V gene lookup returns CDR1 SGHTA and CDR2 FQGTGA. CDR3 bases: TGTGCCAGCACCCGTGGGGGCAGGGGGGCTGAAGCTTTCTTT. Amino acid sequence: CASTRGGRGAEAFF.

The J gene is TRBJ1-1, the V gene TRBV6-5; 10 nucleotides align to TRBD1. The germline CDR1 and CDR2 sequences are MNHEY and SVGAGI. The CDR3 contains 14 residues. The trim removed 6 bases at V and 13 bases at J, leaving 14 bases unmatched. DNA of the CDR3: TGTGCCAGCAGCCCCCCCGGGACAGGGGTAGGAGTTTTCTTT. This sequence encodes CASSPPGTGVGVFF.

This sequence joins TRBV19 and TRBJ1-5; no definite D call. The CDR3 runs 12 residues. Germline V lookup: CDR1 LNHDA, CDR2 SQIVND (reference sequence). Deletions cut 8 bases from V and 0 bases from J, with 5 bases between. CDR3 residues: CASAVSNQPQHF. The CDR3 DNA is TGTGCCAGTGCAGTTAGCAATCAGCCCCAGCATTTT. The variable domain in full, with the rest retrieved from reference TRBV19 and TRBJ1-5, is DGGITQSPKYLFRKEGQNVTLSCEQNLNHDAMYWYRQDPGQGLRLIYYSQIVNDFQKGDIAEGYSVSREKKESFPLTVTSAQKNPTAFYLCASAVSNQPQHFGDGTRLSIL.

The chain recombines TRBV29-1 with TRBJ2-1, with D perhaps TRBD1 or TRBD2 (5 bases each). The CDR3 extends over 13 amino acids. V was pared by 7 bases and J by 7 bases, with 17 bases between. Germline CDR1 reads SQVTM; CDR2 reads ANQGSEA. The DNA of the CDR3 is TGCAGCGCCCTTTACCGGGACCCAAATGAGCAGTTCTTC. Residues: CSALYRDPNEQFF.

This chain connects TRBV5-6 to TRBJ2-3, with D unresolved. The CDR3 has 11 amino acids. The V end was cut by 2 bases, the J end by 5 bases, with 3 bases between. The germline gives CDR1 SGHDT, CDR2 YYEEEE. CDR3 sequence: CASSFEDTQYF. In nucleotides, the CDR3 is TGTGCCAGCAGCTTCGAAGATACGCAGTATTTT.

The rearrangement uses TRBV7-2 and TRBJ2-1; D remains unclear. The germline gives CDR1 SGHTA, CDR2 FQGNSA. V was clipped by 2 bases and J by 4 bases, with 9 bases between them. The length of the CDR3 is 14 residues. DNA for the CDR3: TGTGCCAGCAGCTTACGACTGATGTACAATGAGCAGTTCTTC. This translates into CASSLRLMYNEQFF.

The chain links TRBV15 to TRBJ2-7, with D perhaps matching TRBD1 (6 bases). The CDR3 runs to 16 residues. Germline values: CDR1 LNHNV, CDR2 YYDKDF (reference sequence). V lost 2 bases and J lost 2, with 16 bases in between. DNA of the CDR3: TGTGCCACCAGCAGATCTGACAGGACCATACCCTACGAGCAGTACTTC. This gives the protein CATSRSDRTIPYEQYF.

This chain's CDR3 is CASSFPGGAVQETQYF. In DNA, the CDR3 is TGTGCCAGCAGCTTCCCAGGGGGGGCGGTCCAAGAGACCCAGTACTTC. J is TRBJ2-5 and V is TRBV5-4; D may correspond to TRBD1 or TRBD2 (7 bases each). Trimming pared 2 bases from V and 1 base from J, leaving 15 bases between. The germline CDR1 and CDR2 sequences are SGHNT and YYREEE (reference sequence). The CDR3 runs 16 residues.

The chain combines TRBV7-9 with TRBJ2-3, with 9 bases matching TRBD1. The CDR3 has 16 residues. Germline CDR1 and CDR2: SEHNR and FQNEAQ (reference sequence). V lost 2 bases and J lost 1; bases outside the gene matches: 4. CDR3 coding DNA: TGTGCCAGCAGCTTAATCCGACAGGGGGGCACAGATACGCAGTATTTT. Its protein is CASSLIRQGGTDTQYF.

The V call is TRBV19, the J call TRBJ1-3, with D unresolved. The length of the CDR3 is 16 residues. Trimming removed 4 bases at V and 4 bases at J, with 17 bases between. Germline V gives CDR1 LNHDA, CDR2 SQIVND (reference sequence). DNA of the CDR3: TGTGCCAGTAGTAAAGCGGAAAGGGTTGGAGGAAACACCATATATTTT. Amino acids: CASSKAERVGGNTIYF.

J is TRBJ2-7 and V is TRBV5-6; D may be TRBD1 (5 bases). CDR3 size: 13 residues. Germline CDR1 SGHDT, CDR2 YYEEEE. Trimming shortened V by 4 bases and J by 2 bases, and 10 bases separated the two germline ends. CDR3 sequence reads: CASSADSPYEQYF. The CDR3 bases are TGTGCCAGCAGCGCTGACAGTCCCTACGAGCAGTACTTC.

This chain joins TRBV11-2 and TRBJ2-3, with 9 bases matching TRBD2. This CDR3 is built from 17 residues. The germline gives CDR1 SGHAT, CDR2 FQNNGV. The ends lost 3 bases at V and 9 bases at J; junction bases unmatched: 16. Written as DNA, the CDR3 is TGTGCCAGCAGCTTTTCTGTTAGTTCGCGGGAGGGCCAGACGCAGTATTTT. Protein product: CASSFSVSSREGQTQYF.

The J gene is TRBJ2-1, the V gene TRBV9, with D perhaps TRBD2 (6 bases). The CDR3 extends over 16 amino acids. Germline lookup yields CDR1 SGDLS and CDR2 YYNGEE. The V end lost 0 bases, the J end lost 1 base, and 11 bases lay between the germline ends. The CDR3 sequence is CASSVDAGSSYNEQFF. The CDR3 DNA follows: TGTGCCAGCAGCGTAGATGCGGGGAGTTCCTACAATGAGCAGTTCTTC.

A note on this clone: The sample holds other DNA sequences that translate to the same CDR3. In DNA form, the CDR3 reads TGTGCCAGCAGCGTATTGGCGGGAGGGCAAGAGACCCAGTACTTC. Encoded protein: CASSVLAGGQETQYF. The chain employs TRBV9 and TRBJ2-5; 9 positions agree with TRBD2. CDR1 SGDLS and CDR2 YYNGEE come from the germline V gene. J was trimmed by 2 bases and V by 1 base; bases with no gene match: 3. The CDR3 loop spans 15 amino acids.

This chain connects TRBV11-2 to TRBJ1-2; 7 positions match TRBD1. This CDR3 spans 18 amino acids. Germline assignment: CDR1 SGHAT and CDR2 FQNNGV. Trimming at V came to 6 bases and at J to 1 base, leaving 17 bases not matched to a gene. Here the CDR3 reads CASSQILPGQNNNYGYTF. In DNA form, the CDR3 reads TGTGCCAGCAGTCAAATTCTACCGGGACAGAATAATAACTATGGCTACACCTTC. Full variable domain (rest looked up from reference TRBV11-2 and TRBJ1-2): EAGVAQSPRYKIIEKRQSVAFWCNPISGHATLYWYQQILGQGPKLLIQFQNNGVVDDSQLPKDRFSAERLKGVDSTLKIQPAKLEDSAVYLCASSQILPGQNNNYGYTFGSGTRLTVV.

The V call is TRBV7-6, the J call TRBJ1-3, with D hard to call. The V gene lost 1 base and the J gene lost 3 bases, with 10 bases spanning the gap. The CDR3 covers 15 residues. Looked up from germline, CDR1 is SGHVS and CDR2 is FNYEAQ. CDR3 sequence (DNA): TGTGCCAGCAGCTTAGAGTCCCACAGTGGAAACACCATATATTTT. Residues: CASSLESHSGNTIYF.

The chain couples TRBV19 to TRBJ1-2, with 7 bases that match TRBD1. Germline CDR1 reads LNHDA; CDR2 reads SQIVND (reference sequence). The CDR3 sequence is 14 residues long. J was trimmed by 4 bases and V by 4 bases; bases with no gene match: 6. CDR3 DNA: TGTGCCAGTAGTACGACAGGGTTCACCTATGGCTACACCTTC. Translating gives CASSTTGFTYGYTF.

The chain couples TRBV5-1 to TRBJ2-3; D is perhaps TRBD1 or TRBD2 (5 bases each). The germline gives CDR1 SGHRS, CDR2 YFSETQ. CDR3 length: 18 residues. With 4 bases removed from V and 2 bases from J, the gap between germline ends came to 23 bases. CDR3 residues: CASSRIRDASSVTDTQYF. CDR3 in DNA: TGCGCCAGCAGCAGAATCCGGGACGCTAGTTCTGTCACAGATACGCAGTATTTT.

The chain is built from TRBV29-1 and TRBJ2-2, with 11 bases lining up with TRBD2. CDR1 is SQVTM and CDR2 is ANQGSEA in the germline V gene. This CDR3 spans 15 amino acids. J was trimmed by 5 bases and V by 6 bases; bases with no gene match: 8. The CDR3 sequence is CSVRSGRARTGELFF. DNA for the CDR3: TGCAGCGTGCGTAGCGGGAGGGCAAGGACCGGGGAGCTGTTTTTT.

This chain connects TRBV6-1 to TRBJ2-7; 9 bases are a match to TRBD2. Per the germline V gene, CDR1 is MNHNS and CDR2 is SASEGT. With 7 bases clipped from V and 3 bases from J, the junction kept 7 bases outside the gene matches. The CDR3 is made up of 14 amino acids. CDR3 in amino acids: CASIISGRFYEQYF. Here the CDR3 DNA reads TGTGCCAGCATTATAAGCGGGAGGTTCTACGAGCAGTACTTC.

CDR3 in DNA: TGCGCCAGCAGCCCGGTAGGCAGTAACTCTGGAAACACCATATATTTT. Its protein is CASSPVGSNSGNTIYF. This rearrangement joins TRBV5-1 to TRBJ1-3; D is unclear. CDR1 is SGHRS and CDR2 is YFSETQ in the germline V gene. Trimming pared 4 bases from V and 0 bases from J, leaving 14 bases between. The CDR3 spans 16 residues.

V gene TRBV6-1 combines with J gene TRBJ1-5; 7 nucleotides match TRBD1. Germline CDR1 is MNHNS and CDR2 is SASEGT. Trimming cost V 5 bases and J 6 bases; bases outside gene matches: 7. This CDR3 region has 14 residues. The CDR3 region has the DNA TGTGCCAGCAGTTATACAGGGGTCAGTCAGCCCCAGCATTTT. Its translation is CASSYTGVSQPQHF.

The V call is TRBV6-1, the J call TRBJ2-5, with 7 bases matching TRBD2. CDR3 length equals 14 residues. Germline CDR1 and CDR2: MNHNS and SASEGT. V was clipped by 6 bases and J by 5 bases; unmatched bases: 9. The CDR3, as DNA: TGTGCCAGCAGCACCGCGGGAGTCGGGGAGACCCAGTACTTC. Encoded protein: CASSTAGVGETQYF.

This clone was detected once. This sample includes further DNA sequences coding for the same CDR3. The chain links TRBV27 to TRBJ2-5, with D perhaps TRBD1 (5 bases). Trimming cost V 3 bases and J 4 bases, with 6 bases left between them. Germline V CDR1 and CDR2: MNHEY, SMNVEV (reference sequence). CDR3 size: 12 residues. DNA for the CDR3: TGTGCCAGCAGTTTTAGGGGAGAGACCCAGTACTTC. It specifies CASSFRGETQYF.

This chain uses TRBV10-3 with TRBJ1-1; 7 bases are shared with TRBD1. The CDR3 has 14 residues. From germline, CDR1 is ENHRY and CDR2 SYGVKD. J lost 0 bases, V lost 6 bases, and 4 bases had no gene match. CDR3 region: CAIRGTALNTEAFF. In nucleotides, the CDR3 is TGTGCCATCAGGGGGACAGCTTTGAACACTGAAGCTTTCTTT.

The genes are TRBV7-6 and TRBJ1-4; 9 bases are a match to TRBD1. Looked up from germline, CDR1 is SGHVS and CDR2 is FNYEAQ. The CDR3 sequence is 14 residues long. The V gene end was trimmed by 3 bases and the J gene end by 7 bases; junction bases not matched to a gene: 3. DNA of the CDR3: TGTGCCAGCAGCTTGGGACAGGGCGGTGAAAAACTGTTTTTT. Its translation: CASSLGQGGEKLFF.

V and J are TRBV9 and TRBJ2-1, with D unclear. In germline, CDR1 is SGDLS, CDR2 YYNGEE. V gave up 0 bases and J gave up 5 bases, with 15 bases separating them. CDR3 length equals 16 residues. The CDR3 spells CASSVGSSPADNEQFF. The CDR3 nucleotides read TGTGCCAGCAGCGTAGGGTCAAGCCCGGCTGACAATGAGCAGTTCTTC.

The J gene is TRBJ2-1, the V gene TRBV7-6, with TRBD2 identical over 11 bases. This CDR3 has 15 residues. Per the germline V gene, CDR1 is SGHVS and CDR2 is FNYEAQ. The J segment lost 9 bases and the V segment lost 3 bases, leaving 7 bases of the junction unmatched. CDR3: CASSFNRGTSGEQFF. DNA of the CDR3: TGTGCCAGCAGCTTTAATAGGGGGACTAGCGGTGAGCAGTTCTTC.